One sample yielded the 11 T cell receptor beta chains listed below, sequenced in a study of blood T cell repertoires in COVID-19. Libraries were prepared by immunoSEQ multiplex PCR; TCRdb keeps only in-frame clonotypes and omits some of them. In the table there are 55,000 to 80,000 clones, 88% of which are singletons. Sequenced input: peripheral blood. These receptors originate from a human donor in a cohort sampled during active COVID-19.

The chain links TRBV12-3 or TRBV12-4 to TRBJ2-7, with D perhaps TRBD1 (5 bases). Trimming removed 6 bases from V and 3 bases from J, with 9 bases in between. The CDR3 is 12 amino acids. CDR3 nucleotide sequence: TGTGCCAGCAGCCCTGACAGCTACGAGCAGTACTTC. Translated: CASSPDSYEQYF.

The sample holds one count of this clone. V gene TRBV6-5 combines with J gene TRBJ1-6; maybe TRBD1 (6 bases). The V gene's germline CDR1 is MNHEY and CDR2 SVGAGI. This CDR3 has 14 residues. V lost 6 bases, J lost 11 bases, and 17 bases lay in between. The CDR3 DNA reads TGTGCCAGCAGCTTCGGGACACGCCAAACACCCCTCCACTTT. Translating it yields CASSFGTRQTPLHF.

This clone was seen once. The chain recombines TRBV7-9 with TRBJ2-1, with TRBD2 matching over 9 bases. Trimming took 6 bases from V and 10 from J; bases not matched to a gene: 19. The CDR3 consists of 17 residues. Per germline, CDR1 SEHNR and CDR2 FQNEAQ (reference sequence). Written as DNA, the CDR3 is TGTGCCAGCAGTCAAGCCTCTAACAGGGGACTAGCTGACGAGCAGTTCTTC. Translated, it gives CASSQASNRGLADEQFF.

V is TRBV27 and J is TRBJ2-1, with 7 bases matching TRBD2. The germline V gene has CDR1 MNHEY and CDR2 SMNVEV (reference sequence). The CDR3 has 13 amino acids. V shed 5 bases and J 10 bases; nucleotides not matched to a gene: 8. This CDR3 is CASSPQRGGEQFF. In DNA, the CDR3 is TGTGCCAGCAGTCCACAAAGGGGAGGGGAGCAGTTCTTC.

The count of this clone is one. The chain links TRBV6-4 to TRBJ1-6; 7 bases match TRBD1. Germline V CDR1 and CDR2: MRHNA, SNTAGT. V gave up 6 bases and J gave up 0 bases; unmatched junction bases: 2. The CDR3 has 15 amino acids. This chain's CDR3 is CASRGQPSYNSPLHF. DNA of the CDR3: TGTGCCAGCAGGGGACAGCCCTCCTATAATTCACCCCTCCACTTT.

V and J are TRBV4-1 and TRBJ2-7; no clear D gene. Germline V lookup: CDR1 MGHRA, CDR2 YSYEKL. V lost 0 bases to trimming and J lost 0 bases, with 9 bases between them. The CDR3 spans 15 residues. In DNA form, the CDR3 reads TGCGCCAGCAGCCAAGAGGGCCTAAGCTCCTACGAGCAGTACTTC. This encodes CASSQEGLSSYEQYF.

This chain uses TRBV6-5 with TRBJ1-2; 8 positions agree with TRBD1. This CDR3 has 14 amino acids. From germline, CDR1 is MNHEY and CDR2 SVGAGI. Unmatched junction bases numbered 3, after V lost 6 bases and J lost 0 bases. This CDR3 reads CASRGQVSNYGYTF. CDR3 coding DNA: TGTGCCAGCAGGGGACAGGTTTCTAACTATGGCTACACCTTC.

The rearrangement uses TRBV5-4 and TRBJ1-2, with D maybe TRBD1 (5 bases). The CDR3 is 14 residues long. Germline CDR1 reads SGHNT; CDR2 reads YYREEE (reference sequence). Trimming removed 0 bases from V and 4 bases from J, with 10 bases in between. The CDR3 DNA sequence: TGTGCCAGCAGCTTGGACGGGGGACCCTATGGCTACACCTTC. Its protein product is CASSLDGGPYGYTF.

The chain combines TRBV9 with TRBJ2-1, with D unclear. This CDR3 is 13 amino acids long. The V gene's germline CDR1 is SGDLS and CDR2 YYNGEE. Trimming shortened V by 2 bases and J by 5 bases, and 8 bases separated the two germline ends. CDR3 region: CASSVLTNNEQFF. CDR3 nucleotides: TGTGCCAGCAGCGTCCTCACTAACAATGAGCAGTTCTTC.

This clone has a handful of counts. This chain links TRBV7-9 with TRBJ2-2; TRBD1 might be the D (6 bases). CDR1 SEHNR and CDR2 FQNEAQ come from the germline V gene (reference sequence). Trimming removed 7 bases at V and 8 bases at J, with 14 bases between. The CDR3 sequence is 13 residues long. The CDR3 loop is CASTQGLTGELFF. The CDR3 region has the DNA TGTGCCAGCACCCAGGGGCTGACTGGGGAGCTGTTTTTT.

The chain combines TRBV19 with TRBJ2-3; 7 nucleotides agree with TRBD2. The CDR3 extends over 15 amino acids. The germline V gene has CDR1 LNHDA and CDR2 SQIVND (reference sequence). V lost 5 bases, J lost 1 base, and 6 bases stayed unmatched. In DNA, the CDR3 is TGTGCCAGTAGTTGGGCTAGCGGACGCACAGATACGCAGTATTTT. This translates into CASSWASGRTDTQYF.